These 27 T cell receptor beta chains share one sample of origin, sequenced in a study of cytomegalovirus exposure and HLA in healthy donors. Some clones are missing from TCRdb's copy, which holds only in-frame ones; the method was immunoSEQ multiplex PCR. The sample includes 150,000 to 200,000 clones, about 82% of them seen just once. Sequenced material: PBMCs. The receptors here all came from a woman aged 18-29 years in good health and CMV-seronegative.

The genes are TRBV7-9 and TRBJ1-2, with D perhaps matching TRBD1 (6 bases). The CDR3 is 14 amino acids. V lost 1 base, J lost 5 bases, and 11 bases lay in between. Germline assignment: CDR1 SEHNR and CDR2 FQNEAQ (reference sequence). CDR3 in amino acids: CASSLGGQGYGYTF. The CDR3 bases are TGTGCCAGCAGCTTAGGGGGCCAGGGGTATGGCTACACCTTC.

The table lists this clone with a count of one. This chain links TRBV12-5 with TRBJ1-1; D is ambiguous. This CDR3 has 14 residues. V lost 7 bases and J 0 bases, leaving 12 bases between the germline ends. Germline values: CDR1 LGHNT, CDR2 FRNRAP. Written as DNA, the CDR3 is TGTGCTAGTGCCCGTTGGCAGATGAACACTGAAGCTTTCTTT. It yields the protein CASARWQMNTEAFF. Full variable domain (rest looked up from reference TRBV12-5 and TRBJ1-1): DARVTQTPRHKVTEMGQEVTMRCQPILGHNTVFWYRQTMMQGLELLAYFRNRAPLDDSGMPKDRFSAEMPDATLATLKIQPSEPRDSAVYFCASARWQMNTEAFFGQGTRLTVV.

V gene TRBV4-1 combines with J gene TRBJ2-1; a possible D gene is TRBD1 (5 bases). Germline-derived CDR1 and CDR2 are MGHRA and YSYEKL. V shed 4 bases and J shed 4 bases, with 14 bases lying between them. This CDR3 has 15 residues. DNA for the CDR3: TGCGCCAGCAGCCCCCGACAGCATACTTACAATGAGCAGTTCTTC. Its protein is CASSPRQHTYNEQFF.

This clone was seen a few times. CDR3: CAWSPGLVYTF. In DNA form, the CDR3 reads TGTGCCTGGAGCCCAGGACTCGTCTACACCTTC. The genes are TRBV30 and TRBJ1-2, with no clear D. The length of the CDR3 is 11 residues. Between the trimmed V and J ends, which lost 3 bases and 10 bases, there was a span of 12 bases. In germline, CDR1 is GTSNPN, CDR2 SVGIG (reference sequence).

The chain uses TRBV27 and TRBJ2-1; D is undetermined. Germline CDR1 MNHEY, CDR2 SMNVEV (reference sequence). This CDR3 is built from 11 residues. The V and J ends lost 2 bases and 8 bases respectively, with 4 bases between them. The CDR3 bases are TGTGCCAGCAGTTTAGCGGATGAGCAGTTCTTC. Residues: CASSLADEQFF.

The gene calls are TRBV6-4 and TRBJ2-2, with 8 bases lining up with TRBD2. V shed 5 bases and J 2 bases; nucleotides not matched to a gene: 4. This CDR3 region has 15 residues. Germline V gene data show CDR1 as MRHNA and CDR2 as SNTAGT. CDR3 sequence (DNA): TGTGCCAGCAGTAGGACTAGCTCCAACACCGGGGAGCTGTTTTTT. Translation gives CASSRTSSNTGELFF.

The chain combines TRBV5-4 with TRBJ2-5, with 7 bases identical to TRBD2. CDR1 is SGHNT, CDR2 YYREEE, per germline (reference sequence). This CDR3 comprises 13 residues. The V gene end was trimmed by 9 bases and the J gene end by 2 bases; junction bases not matched to a gene: 7. CDR3 in DNA: TGTGCCATGGGGTCGGGGGGACAAGAGACCCAGTACTTC. This translates into CAMGSGGQETQYF.

This clone was seen only once. The chain's CDR3 is CASSQTDTYEQYF. CDR3 in DNA: TGTGCCAGTAGCCAGACTGATACCTACGAGCAGTACTTC. The V call is TRBV19, the J call TRBJ2-7; D gene uncertain. V was pared by 6 bases and J by 2 bases, with 11 bases between. This CDR3 spans 13 amino acids. Germline V gene data show CDR1 as LNHDA and CDR2 as SQIVND (reference sequence).

The rearrangement uses TRBV5-1 and TRBJ2-3; D unresolved. Germline V lookup: CDR1 SGHRS, CDR2 YFSETQ. CDR3 length: 15 residues. Between the trimmed V and J ends, which lost 0 bases and 0 bases, there was a span of 8 bases. As DNA, the CDR3 is TGCGCCAGCAGCTTGGACCTGACTAGCACAGATACGCAGTATTTT. Protein: CASSLDLTSTDTQYF.

The chain joins TRBV5-1 to TRBJ2-7; weak D call: TRBD2 (6 bases). The CDR3 covers 15 residues. V lost 4 bases and J lost 0, with 14 bases in between. Germline V CDR1 and CDR2: SGHRS, YFSETQ. The CDR3 is CASSLERDFSYEQYF. Here the CDR3 DNA reads TGCGCCAGCAGCCTAGAACGGGACTTCTCCTACGAGCAGTACTTC.

V and J are TRBV10-3 and TRBJ2-3; TRBD1 might be the D (5 bases). Germline lookup yields CDR1 ENHRY and CDR2 SYGVKD. Trimming took 11 bases from V and 2 from J, leaving 14 bases between them. The CDR3 is made up of 13 amino acids. The CDR3 region has the DNA TGTGCCCTGCAAGGGGATCACACAGATACGCAGTATTTT. This encodes CALQGDHTDTQYF.

The V and J genes are TRBV5-1 and TRBJ1-3, with a possible D match to TRBD1 (6 bases). CDR3 size: 16 residues. V was trimmed by 3 bases and J by 0 bases, leaving 13 bases between them. Per the germline V gene, CDR1 is SGHRS and CDR2 is YFSETQ. The CDR3 DNA sequence: TGCGCCAGCAGCTCCATGGGACAAAGCTCTGGAAACACCATATATTTT. Protein product: CASSSMGQSSGNTIYF.

The chain uses TRBV4-1 and TRBJ1-1; perhaps TRBD1 as D (6 bases). This CDR3 has 15 residues. The germline V gene has CDR1 MGHRA and CDR2 YSYEKL. V lost 0 bases, J lost 0 bases, and 8 bases lay in between. CDR3 nucleotide sequence: TGCGCCAGCAGCCAAGAGACAGGCATGAACACTGAAGCTTTCTTT. Amino acid sequence: CASSQETGMNTEAFF.

The V and J genes are TRBV5-5 and TRBJ2-2, with 8 bases fitting TRBD1. This CDR3 region has 16 residues. The V gene's germline CDR1 is SGHKS and CDR2 YYEKEE (reference sequence). V was pared by 3 bases and J by 5 bases, with 9 bases of the junction left unmatched. The CDR3 coding sequence is TGTGCCAGCAGCTCGACAGGGGCCGCGGGGACCGGGGAGCTGTTTTTT. Its translation: CASSSTGAAGTGELFF.

This clone has only a few counts. The rearrangement joins TRBV19 to TRBJ1-6; 8 bases line up with TRBD1. The CDR3 has 16 amino acids. The germline V gene encodes CDR1 LNHDA and CDR2 SQIVND (reference sequence). After removal of 4 bases from V and 11 bases from J, the junction contained 13 bases not matched to a gene. The CDR3 sequence: CASSKGPGQVLTPLHF. The CDR3 DNA reads as TGTGCCAGTAGTAAGGGCCCGGGACAGGTTTTAACACCCCTCCACTTT.

The chain is built from TRBV10-2 and TRBJ2-7, with D possibly TRBD2 on 5 matching bases. Trimming removed 5 bases at V and 3 bases at J, with 17 bases between. Germline V CDR1 and CDR2: WSHSY, SAAADI. This CDR3 contains 15 residues. CDR3 loop: CASSNERVSNYEQYF. The DNA of the CDR3 is TGCGCCAGCAGTAACGAGAGGGTTTCTAACTACGAGCAGTACTTC.

This chain's CDR3 is CASSQGGTSGRFSTDTQYF. In DNA form, the CDR3 reads TGTGCCAGCAGCCAAGGTGGGACTAGCGGGAGGTTTAGCACAGATACGCAGTATTTT. The chain uses TRBV4-2 and TRBJ2-3, with TRBD2 identical over 15 bases. V shed 1 base and J 0 bases; nucleotides not matched to a gene: 5. The CDR3 contains 19 residues. Germline V lookup: CDR1 LGHNA, CDR2 YNFKEQ.

The CDR3, as DNA: TGTGCCAGCAGCTTAGGCCAGGCAGCCGTAGTTGACACCATATATTTT. Protein product: CASSLGQAAVVDTIYF. V and J are TRBV13 and TRBJ1-3; D gene uncertain. The V and J ends lost 0 bases and 8 bases respectively, with 17 bases between them. The CDR3 contains 16 residues. Germline V CDR1 and CDR2: PRHDT, FYEKMQ (reference sequence).

This chain joins TRBV25-1 and TRBJ2-1; TRBD1 might be the D (6 bases). The CDR3 is made up of 18 amino acids. The V end was cut by 1 base, the J end by 3 bases, with 19 bases between. Germline CDR1 is MGHDK and CDR2 is SYGVNS. The CDR3 bases are TGTGCCAGCAGTGAATCAATAAAAAAGCAGGGGCACTACAATGAGCAGTTCTTC. This encodes CASSESIKKQGHYNEQFF.

The chain couples TRBV19 to TRBJ2-3; 14 bases are a match to TRBD2. In germline, CDR1 is LNHDA, CDR2 SQIVND (reference sequence). This CDR3 region has 21 residues. Trimming at V came to 0 bases and at J to 1 base, leaving 12 bases not matched to a gene. Here the CDR3 reads CASSIDRLGLAGAYGTDTQYF. For the CDR3, the DNA is TGTGCCAGTAGTATAGATCGATTGGGACTAGCGGGGGCCTACGGCACAGATACGCAGTATTTT.

V and J are TRBV4-2 and TRBJ2-7, with TRBD2 identical over 8 bases. The CDR3 runs to 18 residues. Germline assignment: CDR1 LGHNA and CDR2 YNFKEQ. J gave up 7 bases and V 1 base, and 18 bases lay outside the gene matches. The CDR3 region has the DNA TGTGCCAGCAGCCAAGCCGGTTCTGCCACAGCGGGAGTACGGGAGCAGTACTTC. Translating gives CASSQAGSATAGVREQYF.

The chain has TRBV27 and TRBJ1-1, with TRBD1 matching over 7 bases. The germline V gene has CDR1 MNHEY and CDR2 SMNVEV (reference sequence). After removal of 3 bases from V and 3 bases from J, the junction contained 10 bases not matched to a gene. This CDR3 has 16 residues. The CDR3 DNA is TGTGCCAGCAGTTTGATAAACAGGGGCTGGGACACTGAAGCTTTCTTT. Translating gives CASSLINRGWDTEAFF.

This chain links TRBV6-5 with TRBJ1-4; tentative D call: TRBD1 (6 bases). CDR1 and CDR2 from the germline V gene are MNHEY and SVGAGI. The CDR3 sequence is 15 residues long. V lost 2 bases to trimming and J lost 7 bases, with 14 bases between them. The CDR3 nucleotides read TGTGCCAGCAGTTACACGGGCAGGGGAAGTGAAAAACTGTTTTTT. Translation gives CASSYTGRGSEKLFF.

This chain uses TRBV27 with TRBJ2-7; D not resolved. The CDR3 runs to 14 residues. V lost 3 bases to trimming and J lost 2 bases, with 11 bases between them. Germline V gives CDR1 MNHEY, CDR2 SMNVEV (reference sequence). The CDR3 sequence: CASSFSPKTYEQYF. CDR3 DNA sequence: TGTGCCAGCAGTTTCTCCCCTAAAACCTACGAGCAGTACTTC.

V usage is TRBV4-2 and J usage is TRBJ2-3, with D perhaps matching TRBD2 (5 bases). The CDR3 extends over 17 amino acids. Germline CDR1 and CDR2: LGHNA and YNFKEQ. Trimming shortened V by 4 bases and J by 1 base, and 18 bases separated the two germline ends. CDR3 region: CASSLIPGGWGTDTQYF. The CDR3 DNA reads as TGTGCCAGCAGCCTCATCCCCGGAGGCTGGGGCACAGATACGCAGTATTTT.

The rearrangement links TRBV30 to TRBJ1-1; no clear D. The V end was cut by 4 bases, the J end by 2 bases, with 14 bases between. In germline, CDR1 is GTSNPN, CDR2 SVGIG (reference sequence). The CDR3 runs to 14 residues. The CDR3 nucleotides read TGTGCCTGGAACAGATTACCAACTAACACTGAAGCTTTCTTT. Translated, it gives CAWNRLPTNTEAFF.

This chain's CDR3 is CASNPDRSTDTQYF. Written as DNA, the CDR3 is TGTGCCAGCAATCCAGACAGGTCCACAGATACGCAGTATTTT. The chain combines TRBV28 with TRBJ2-3, with a possible D match to TRBD1 (6 bases). The germline V gene has CDR1 MDHEN and CDR2 SYDVKM. The germline V and J ends were trimmed by 7 bases and 2 bases, with 13 bases remaining between them. The CDR3 loop spans 14 amino acids.